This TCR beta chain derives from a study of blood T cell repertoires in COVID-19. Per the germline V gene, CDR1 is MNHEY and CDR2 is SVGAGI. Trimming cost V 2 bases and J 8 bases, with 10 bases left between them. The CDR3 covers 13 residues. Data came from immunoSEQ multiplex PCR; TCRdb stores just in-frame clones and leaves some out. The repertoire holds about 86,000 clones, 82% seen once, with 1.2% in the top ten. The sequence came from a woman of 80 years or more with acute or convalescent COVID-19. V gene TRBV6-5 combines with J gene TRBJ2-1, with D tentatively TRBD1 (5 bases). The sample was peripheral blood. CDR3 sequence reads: CASSYLTGDEQFF. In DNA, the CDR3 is TGTGCCAGCAGTTACCTTACAGGCGATGAGCAGTTCTTC.